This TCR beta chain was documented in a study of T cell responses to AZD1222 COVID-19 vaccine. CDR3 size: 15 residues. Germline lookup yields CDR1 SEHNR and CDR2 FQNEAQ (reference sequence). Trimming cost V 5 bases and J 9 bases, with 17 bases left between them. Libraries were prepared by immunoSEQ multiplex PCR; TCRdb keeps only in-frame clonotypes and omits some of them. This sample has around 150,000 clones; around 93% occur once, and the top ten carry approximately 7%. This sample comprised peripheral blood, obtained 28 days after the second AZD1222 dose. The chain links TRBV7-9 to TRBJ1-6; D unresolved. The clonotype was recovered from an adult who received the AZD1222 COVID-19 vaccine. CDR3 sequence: CASSPGLSGLSPLHF. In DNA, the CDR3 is TGTGCCAGCAGCCCTGGTTTGAGTGGGCTTTCACCCCTCCACTTT.